This TCR beta chain was captured in a study of blood T cell repertoires in COVID-19 (dated by TCRdb to about 2020). For context, the study as a whole: Samples covering the acute and convalescent phases of COVID-19 were provided by collaborators in the United States, Italy and Spain. Where available, HLA class I and class II types were obtained from metadata supplied by the sample provider rather than from assay-based typing. The samples were drawn from the first 160 participants of the ongoing ImmuneRACE study and from about 1,200 subjects provided by 6 global collaborators. The prospective study material was composed of cDNA or gDNA derived from T cells, B-cell-depleted T cells, or PBMCs. A de-identified subject ID, COVID-19 status, age in years and sex were almost always included in the sample metadata. A freely available public database, intended as a resource for researchers studying the immune response to SARS-CoV-2, is where the repertoires were released. Subjects who had been exposed to COVID-19, were actively infected with it, or had recovered from it provided the deeply sampled blood TCRbeta repertoires that made up the dataset. On the study overall, not on this receptor specifically: The quantity of clinical and demographic metadata differed by source and by participant and was supplied without curation.

For this clone: Its target antigen remains unknown. Base-call qualities are not available, and no considerably larger clone is one nucleotide away.

In the prospective study, participants were roughly 18 to 90 years old, resided in approximately 22 geographic areas of the United States, and were enrolled through a virtual design. To assign participants to cohorts, the prospective study relied on clinical history that participants themselves reported in a screening survey and a study questionnaire. ImmuneRACE Cohort 3 recovered participants were defined by two consecutive negative NP/OP PCR tests, healthcare professional clearance, or symptom resolution. Each participant in the prospective study had whole blood, serum and a nasopharyngeal or oropharyngeal swab collected by mobile phlebotomists. Participants in the prospective study had the option to provide additional blood draws and questionnaires over an approximately 2-month period. Prospective study blood samples were shipped either frozen or at room temperature before DNA extraction. TCRbeta CDR3 regions were amplified from genomic DNA by means of the immunoSEQ Assay, a bias-controlled multiplex PCR. In the authors' own workflow: The number of nucleated cells in each sample was estimated by amplification of reference gene primers within the assay. To quantify the absolute abundance of each unique TCRbeta CDR3 rearrangement, sequence reads were collapsed and filtered. For each sample, productive Simpson clonality was calculated as the square root of Simpson's diversity index over productive rearrangements. The source is immuneACCESS, and TCRdb retained only in-frame sequences with V and J called. Part of the clones is not carried over; for the studies checked, unresolved V genes explain less than half of this, and the remainder is unexplained. D and trimming were read from the DNA, whereas the V and J calls and clone size are those reported in that table. This sample gives approximately 490,000 clones in total; less than 90% of them show up just once. The top ten clones comprise around 7.9% of the sample.

The TCR sequence derives from a woman aged 55-70 years who had recovered from COVID-19. Material for sequencing was PBMCs or T cells enriched from blood (not recorded which).

The CDR3 loop reads CATGTSGYTF. The DNA is as follows: TGTGCCACCGGGACATCTGGCTACACCTTC. The receptor chain draws on TRBV10-3 and TRBJ1-2; the D segment could be TRBD1, given 6 matching bases. CDR1 and CDR2 were assigned from the germline V gene as ENHRY and SYGVKD. The CDR3 goes from the cysteine to the phenylalanine over 10 residues. Only CDR3 DNA is held: 30 bases, read in frame from base 1. V was cut back by 10 bases and J by 7 bases, leaving a gap of 10 bases between them.